This T cell receptor beta chain was recorded in a study of OX40 agonist ivuxolimab in advanced cancers. CDR1 SGHNT and CDR2 YYREEE come from the germline V gene (reference sequence). The CDR3 has 13 amino acids. V was cut by 1 base and J by 5 bases, with 6 bases left in between. Sequencing used immunoSEQ multiplex PCR; TCRdb keeps in-frame clones, though not all of them. The top ten clones hold 0.55% of a sample with tens of thousands of clones, around 88% of them seen once. The source of this sequence is an adult with an advanced solid tumor such as melanoma, head and neck, liver or kidney cancer. The chain links TRBV5-4 to TRBJ1-4; D not certain. Sequenced material: CD4+ or CD8+ T cells sorted from blood, taken in a trial of the OX40 agonist ivuxolimab. CDR3 in DNA: TGTGCCAGCAGCTTGTTGGGGAATGAAAAACTGTTTTTT. Its protein is CASSLLGNEKLFF.